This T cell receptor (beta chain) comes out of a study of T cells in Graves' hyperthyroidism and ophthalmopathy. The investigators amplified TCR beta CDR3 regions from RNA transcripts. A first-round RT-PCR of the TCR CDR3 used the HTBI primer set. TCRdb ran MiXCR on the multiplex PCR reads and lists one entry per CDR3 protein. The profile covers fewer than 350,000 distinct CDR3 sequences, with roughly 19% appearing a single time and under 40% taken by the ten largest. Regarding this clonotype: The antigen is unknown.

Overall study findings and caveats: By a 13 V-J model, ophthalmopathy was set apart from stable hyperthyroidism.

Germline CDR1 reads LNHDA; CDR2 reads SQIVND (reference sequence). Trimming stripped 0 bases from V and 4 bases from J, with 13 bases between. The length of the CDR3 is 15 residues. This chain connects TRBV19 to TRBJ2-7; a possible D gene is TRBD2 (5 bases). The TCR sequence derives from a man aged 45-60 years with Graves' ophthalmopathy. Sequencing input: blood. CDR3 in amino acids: CASSIDPSPGYEQYF. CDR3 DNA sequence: TGTGCCAGTAGTATAGACCCTAGCCCGGGGTACGAGCAGTACTTC.